A selection of T cell receptor beta chains follows, all from one sample in a study of naive and memory T cell subsets. Via MiXCR, TCRdb re-called the UMI-ligation and nested PCR reads, giving one row per CDR3 protein. Of approximately 150,000 distinct CDR3 sequences listed, approximately 20% are singletons. The sequenced sample was naive CD8+ T cells from blood. These receptors were taken from a human donor in good health. Both conserved end residues are part of each CDR3. D genes are given only for firm matches. Size is stated for part of the rows, as once, few or many counts, or as a class when the clone is expanded.

>few|TRBV5-1|-|TRBJ1-5
CASSLSGSGNQPQHF
TGCGCCAGCAGCTTGTCAGGGAGTGGCAATCAGCCCCAGCATTTT
>-|TRBV3-1|-|TRBJ2-2
CASSQLGSTTNTGELFF
TGTGCCAGCAGCCAACTTGGTAGTACTACGAACACCGGGGAGCTGTTTTTT
>-|TRBV28|-|TRBJ2-7
CASSQDYYEQYF
TGTGCCAGCAGTCAAGACTACTACGAGCAGTACTTC
>few|TRBV7-9|-|TRBJ2-7
CASSLEVRGDEQYF
TGTGCCAGCAGCTTAGAAGTTAGGGGTGACGAGCAGTACTTC
>-|TRBV28|TRBD2|TRBJ2-5
CASSSPLAGGRRETQYF
TGTGCCAGCAGTTCCCCCCTAGCGGGAGGGCGACGAGAGACCCAGTACTTC
>-|TRBV6-1|-|TRBJ2-7
CASSESGDSSYEQYF
TGTGCCAGCAGTGAAAGCGGGGACAGCTCCTACGAGCAGTACTTC
>-|TRBV19|-|TRBJ2-1
CASSMAGGVEQFF
TGTGCCAGTAGTATGGCCGGAGGGGTTGAGCAGTTCTTC
>few|TRBV28|-|TRBJ2-3
CASSNLGDTQYF
TGTGCCAGCAGCAACCTTGGAGATACGCAGTATTTT
>few|TRBV5-1|-|TRBJ2-7
CASSLAGGRSYEQYF
TGCGCCAGCAGCTTGGCCGGGGGGCGCTCCTACGAGCAGTACTTC
>-|TRBV6-2/TRBV6-3|-|TRBJ1-1
CASSPDRTEAFF
TGTGCCAGCAGTCCGGACAGAACTGAAGCTTTCTTT
>-|TRBV7-6|-|TRBJ1-5
CASSPGSGNQPQHF
TGTGCCAGCAGCCCCGGGTCGGGCAATCAGCCCCAGCATTTT
>-|TRBV6-5|-|TRBJ1-1
CASSYHTGMGTEAFF
TGTGCCAGCAGTTATCATACAGGGATGGGGACTGAAGCTTTCTTT
>many|TRBV27|TRBD2|TRBJ2-7
CASSETSGRGEQYF
TGTGCCAGCAGTGAGACTAGCGGGAGAGGCGAGCAGTACTTC
>few|TRBV6-6|-|TRBJ2-1
CASSYIATYYNEQFF
TGTGCCAGCAGTTACATTGCTACGTACTACAATGAGCAGTTCTTC
>few|TRBV28|TRBD2|TRBJ2-1
CASSLRGGGSWNEQFF
TGTGCCAGCAGCCTACGGGGGGGAGGCAGCTGGAATGAGCAGTTCTTC
>few|TRBV5-3|-|TRBJ2-1
CARSLSRLYNEQFF
TGTGCCAGAAGCTTATCCAGGCTGTACAATGAGCAGTTCTTC
>few|TRBV6-2/TRBV6-3|-|TRBJ2-7
CASRPPGLSYEQYF
TGTGCCAGCAGACCCCCGGGACTTTCCTACGAGCAGTACTTC
>-|TRBV6-5|-|TRBJ1-2
CASSYSEQGGYGYTF
TGTGCCAGCAGTTACTCGGAGCAGGGTGGCTATGGCTACACCTTC
>few|TRBV15|-|TRBJ2-7
CATSKAAAYEQYF
TGTGCCACCAGTAAAGCGGCAGCCTACGAGCAGTACTTC
>once|TRBV28|-|TRBJ2-5
CASSWLEETQYF
TGTGCCAGCAGTTGGCTCGAAGAGACCCAGTACTTC
>-|TRBV15|-|TRBJ2-3
CATSRGTTDTQYF
TGTGCCACCAGCAGAGGGACCACAGATACGCAGTATTTT
>-|TRBV29-1|TRBD1|TRBJ1-2
CSVEDPGQGVNYGYTF
TGCAGCGTTGAAGATCCTGGACAGGGGGTTAACTATGGCTACACCTTC
>-|TRBV4-1|TRBD1|TRBJ2-2
CASSQPGQGVTGELFF
TGCGCCAGCAGCCAGCCGGGACAGGGTGTCACCGGGGAGCTGTTTTTT
>-|TRBV29-1|TRBD1|TRBJ2-5
CSVTTGTATQETQYF
TGCAGCGTCACAACCGGGACAGCAACCCAAGAGACCCAGTACTTC
>many|TRBV5-1|-|TRBJ2-3
CASSLDLSTDTQYF
TGCGCCAGCAGCTTGGACTTAAGCACAGATACGCAGTATTTT
>few|TRBV6-6|-|TRBJ1-4
CASTVWGTRNEKLFF
TGTGCCAGCACCGTCTGGGGGACAAGGAATGAAAAACTGTTTTTT
>-|TRBV27|-|TRBJ2-3
CASSLWGSGDTQYF
TGTGCCAGCAGTTTATGGGGGAGTGGCGATACGCAGTATTTT
>-|TRBV20-1|-|TRBJ2-2
CSARDRRRGVTGELFF
TGCAGTGCTAGAGATCGTCGCAGGGGAGTCACCGGGGAGCTGTTTTTT
>-|TRBV20-1|TRBD2|TRBJ2-3
CSARDRLAGEDTQYF
TGCAGTGCTAGAGACCGACTAGCGGGAGAAGATACGCAGTATTTT
>-|TRBV12-3/TRBV12-4|-|TRBJ2-7
CASSLGGQSYEQYF
TGTGCCAGCAGTTTGGGCGGGCAGTCCTACGAGCAGTACTTC
>few|TRBV4-1|-|TRBJ2-5
CASSQAEVTGTQYF
TGCGCCAGCAGCCAAGCGGAGGTCACGGGGACCCAGTACTTC
>few|TRBV27|-|TRBJ2-2
CASGIPGLTDTGELFF
TGTGCCAGCGGAATCCCAGGGTTAACGGACACCGGGGAGCTGTTTTTT
>-|TRBV7-2|TRBD1|TRBJ2-6
CASSSSQGLRRSGANVLTF
TGTGCCAGCAGCTCTTCACAGGGGCTCCGACGCTCTGGGGCCAACGTCCTGACTTTC
>-|TRBV28|-|TRBJ2-4
CASSPPQSLNIQYF
TGTGCCAGCAGTCCCCCCCAGAGTCTAAACATTCAGTACTTC
>-|TRBV29-1|-|TRBJ2-7
CSVESGGPYEQYF
TGCAGCGTTGAGTCGGGGGGCCCCTACGAGCAGTACTTC
>few|TRBV7-9|TRBD1|TRBJ2-1
CASSLGTGPQFF
TGTGCCAGCAGCCTCGGGACAGGCCCACAGTTCTTC
>-|TRBV3-1|TRBD2|TRBJ2-5
CASSQDYGGDRETQYF
TGTGCCAGCAGCCAAGATTACGGGGGGGATAGAGAGACCCAGTACTTC
>-|TRBV6-2/TRBV6-3|-|TRBJ1-4
CASRRETGPGKLFF
TGTGCCAGCAGAAGAGAGACAGGCCCGGGAAAACTGTTTTTT
>few|TRBV11-2|TRBD2|TRBJ2-7
CASSLVPSGSSYEQYF
TGTGCCAGCAGCTTAGTTCCTAGCGGGAGCTCCTACGAGCAGTACTTC
>few|TRBV20-1|-|TRBJ2-1
CSARVTTRRYNEQFF
TGCAGTGCTAGAGTGACTACCCGAAGATACAATGAGCAGTTCTTC
>few|TRBV7-9|TRBD2|TRBJ2-5
CASSFAGTRYQETQYF
TGTGCCAGCAGCTTCGCCGGGACTAGATACCAAGAGACCCAGTACTTC
>-|TRBV28|-|TRBJ2-5
CASSLVAYQETQYF
TGTGCCAGCAGTTTGGTGGCCTACCAAGAGACCCAGTACTTC
>-|TRBV27|TRBD1|TRBJ1-2
CASSFGTGLSGYTF
TGTGCCAGCAGTTTCGGGACAGGGCTTTCTGGCTACACCTTC